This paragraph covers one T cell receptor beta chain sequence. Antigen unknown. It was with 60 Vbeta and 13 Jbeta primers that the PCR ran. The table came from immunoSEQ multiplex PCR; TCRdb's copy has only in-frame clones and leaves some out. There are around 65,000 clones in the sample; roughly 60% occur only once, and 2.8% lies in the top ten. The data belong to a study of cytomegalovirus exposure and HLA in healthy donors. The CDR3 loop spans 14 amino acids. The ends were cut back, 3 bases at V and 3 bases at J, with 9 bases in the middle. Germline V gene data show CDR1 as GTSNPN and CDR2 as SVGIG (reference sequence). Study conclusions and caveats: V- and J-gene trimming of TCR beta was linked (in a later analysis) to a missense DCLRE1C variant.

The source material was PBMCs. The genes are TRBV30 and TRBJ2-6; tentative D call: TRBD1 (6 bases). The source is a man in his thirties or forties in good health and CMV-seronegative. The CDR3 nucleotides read TGTGCCTGGAGACTCAGGGGTGGGGCCAACGTCCTGACTTTC. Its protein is CAWRLRGGANVLTF.